Listed below are T cell receptor beta chains from one sample, sequenced in a study of CD4+ T cells in melanoma. TCRdb's table, derived via immunoSEQ multiplex PCR, lists solely in-frame clones and lacks some. The sample yields over 45,000 clones, over 60% seen once. Sequencing used tumor tissue. These receptors were obtained from a human donor with melanoma. Each CDR3 is given with its conserved first and last residue. The order of the fields is J gene, V gene, CDR3 protein.

j_call: TRBJ2-1
v_call: TRBV7-3
cdr3_aa: CASSLNHRYNEQFF

j_call: TRBJ1-5
v_call: TRBV5-5
cdr3_aa: CASSHEGSNQPQHF

j_call: TRBJ2-1
v_call: TRBV11-1
cdr3_aa: CASSQPGTSGGNEQFF

j_call: TRBJ1-2
v_call: TRBV10-3
cdr3_aa: CAISEQGRFYGYTF

j_call: TRBJ1-2
v_call: TRBV29-1
cdr3_aa: CSVEEAGTNYGYTF

j_call: TRBJ2-7
v_call: TRBV5-6
cdr3_aa: CASSFTIRDSIYEQYF

j_call: TRBJ2-7
v_call: TRBV7-9
cdr3_aa: CASSATGSKSSYEQYF

j_call: TRBJ2-5
v_call: TRBV9
cdr3_aa: CASSVVGAGGNQETQYF

j_call: TRBJ1-2
v_call: TRBV7-9
cdr3_aa: CASSFGGTYGYTF

j_call: TRBJ2-7
v_call: TRBV4-2
cdr3_aa: CASSQGSGAGYEQYF

j_call: TRBJ1-2
v_call: TRBV5-4
cdr3_aa: CASTSSGASGYTF

j_call: TRBJ2-7
v_call: TRBV11-3
cdr3_aa: CASSLGGGEQYF

j_call: TRBJ1-3
v_call: TRBV6-6
cdr3_aa: CASSYGAGNTIYF

j_call: TRBJ1-5
v_call: TRBV7-9
cdr3_aa: CASSLKGVGQPQHF

j_call: TRBJ1-2
v_call: TRBV7-2
cdr3_aa: CASSFPWDRGPGYTF

j_call: TRBJ1-4
v_call: TRBV4-1
cdr3_aa: CASSQVPGTGREKLFF

j_call: TRBJ2-2
v_call: TRBV28
cdr3_aa: CASSFQGANTGELFF

j_call: TRBJ2-1
v_call: TRBV6-5
cdr3_aa: CASRVQGVWNEQFF

j_call: TRBJ2-5
v_call: TRBV25-1
cdr3_aa: CASSRFAGTKQETQYF

j_call: TRBJ2-6
v_call: TRBV5-1
cdr3_aa: CASSFEVGANVLTF

j_call: TRBJ1-2
v_call: TRBV28
cdr3_aa: CASSLWGQGASDGYTF